A selection of T cell receptor beta chains follows, all from one sample in a study of cytomegalovirus exposure and HLA in healthy donors. The table came from immunoSEQ multiplex PCR; TCRdb's copy has only in-frame clones and leaves some out. Of some 120,000 clones in the sample, roughly a tenth were seen once. Sequencing used PBMCs. These TCRs come from a man between 25 and 39 years old in good health and CMV-seronegative. Each CDR3 is given with its conserved first and last residue. A D gene is named only where the DNA matches it firmly. Expanded clones are given a class, and other clones once, few, many or no size at all.

CDR3 length: 16; D gene: NA; V gene: TRBV18; clone size: few; J gene: TRBJ1-3; CDR3 protein: CASSPLGSFSGNTIYF; CDR3 DNA: TGTGCCAGCTCACCACTCGGGAGCTTCTCTGGAAACACCATATATTTT
CDR3 length: 13; D gene: NA; V gene: TRBV28; clone size: NA; J gene: TRBJ2-7; CDR3 protein: CASSFVATYEQYF; CDR3 DNA: TGTGCCAGCAGTTTCGTAGCAACCTACGAGCAGTACTTC
CDR3 length: 14; D gene: NA; V gene: TRBV5-1; clone size: few; J gene: TRBJ2-7; CDR3 protein: CASSLAEAVDEQYF; CDR3 DNA: TGCGCCAGCAGCTTGGCGGAGGCTGTTGACGAGCAGTACTTC
CDR3 length: 14; D gene: NA; V gene: TRBV19; clone size: NA; J gene: TRBJ2-7; CDR3 protein: CASSIGPLSYEQYF; CDR3 DNA: TGTGCCAGTAGTATAGGCCCACTTTCCTACGAGCAGTACTTC
CDR3 length: 17; D gene: TRBD1; V gene: TRBV4-3; clone size: few; J gene: TRBJ2-6; CDR3 protein: CASSQDLDRVGANVLTF; CDR3 DNA: TGCGCCAGCAGCCAAGATTTGGACAGGGTAGGGGCCAACGTCCTGACTTTC
CDR3 length: 12; D gene: NA; V gene: TRBV30; clone size: NA; J gene: TRBJ1-1; CDR3 protein: CAWSVRNLEAFF; CDR3 DNA: TGTGCCTGGAGTGTACGAAATTTGGAGGCTTTCTTT
CDR3 length: 13; D gene: NA; V gene: TRBV29-1; clone size: NA; J gene: TRBJ2-2; CDR3 protein: CSVDRENTGELFF; CDR3 DNA: TGCAGCGTTGACAGGGAGAACACCGGGGAGCTGTTTTTT
CDR3 length: 15; D gene: TRBD2; V gene: TRBV25-1; clone size: NA; J gene: TRBJ2-5; CDR3 protein: CASTNIAGVGETQYF; CDR3 DNA: TGTGCCAGCACCAACATAGCGGGAGTTGGGGAGACCCAGTACTTC
CDR3 length: 14; D gene: NA; V gene: TRBV18; clone size: NA; J gene: TRBJ2-7; CDR3 protein: CASSPRGNEYEQYF; CDR3 DNA: TGTGCCAGCTCACCACGCGGGAATGAGTACGAGCAGTACTTC
CDR3 length: 17; D gene: TRBD1; V gene: TRBV12-5; clone size: few; J gene: TRBJ2-1; CDR3 protein: CASGLTYSQGVYNEQFF; CDR3 DNA: TGTGCTAGTGGTTTGACATACAGCCAGGGGGTTTACAATGAGCAGTTCTTC
CDR3 length: 15; D gene: NA; V gene: TRBV6-5; clone size: few; J gene: TRBJ2-2; CDR3 protein: CATSQGFVNTGELFF; CDR3 DNA: TGTGCCACCAGTCAGGGCTTCGTGAACACCGGGGAGCTGTTTTTT
CDR3 length: 15; D gene: NA; V gene: TRBV2; clone size: few; J gene: TRBJ2-7; CDR3 protein: CASSGTGEPLYEQYF; CDR3 DNA: TGTGCCAGCAGTGGGACCGGGGAACCCCTTTACGAGCAGTACTTC
CDR3 length: 15; D gene: TRBD1; V gene: TRBV6-5; clone size: NA; J gene: TRBJ2-7; CDR3 protein: CASRYSGTAIYEQYF; CDR3 DNA: TGTGCCAGCAGGTACTCCGGGACAGCGATCTACGAGCAGTACTTC
CDR3 length: 17; D gene: TRBD2; V gene: TRBV4-2; clone size: NA; J gene: TRBJ2-2; CDR3 protein: CASSQRTSGDRYGELFF; CDR3 DNA: TGTGCCAGCAGCCAAAGGACTAGCGGAGATAGGTACGGGGAGCTGTTTTTT
CDR3 length: 16; D gene: NA; V gene: TRBV27; clone size: few; J gene: TRBJ2-7; CDR3 protein: CASRPREQGFFYEQYF; CDR3 DNA: TGTGCCAGCAGACCTAGAGAACAGGGTTTTTTCTACGAGCAGTACTTC
CDR3 length: 14; D gene: TRBD2; V gene: TRBV19; clone size: few; J gene: TRBJ2-2; CDR3 protein: CASRGGTNTGELFF; CDR3 DNA: TGTGCCAGTAGGGGAGGGACGAACACCGGGGAGCTGTTTTTT
CDR3 length: 13; D gene: NA; V gene: TRBV2; clone size: few; J gene: TRBJ2-7; CDR3 protein: CASSEWTSLEQYF; CDR3 DNA: TGTGCCAGCAGTGAGTGGACATCCCTCGAGCAGTACTTC
CDR3 length: 14; D gene: NA; V gene: TRBV19; clone size: few; J gene: TRBJ1-5; CDR3 protein: CASSSPGEFGPQHF; CDR3 DNA: TGTGCCAGTAGTTCCCCCGGTGAATTTGGGCCCCAGCATTTT
CDR3 length: 14; D gene: NA; V gene: TRBV7-2; clone size: few; J gene: TRBJ1-2; CDR3 protein: CASSLKPQGSGYTF; CDR3 DNA: TGTGCCAGCAGCTTAAAACCGCAGGGTAGTGGCTACACCTTC
CDR3 length: 17; D gene: TRBD1; V gene: TRBV7-2; clone size: few; J gene: TRBJ2-1; CDR3 protein: CASSRLEGQGADNEQFF; CDR3 DNA: TGTGCCAGCAGCCGTTTAGAGGGACAGGGGGCCGATAATGAGCAGTTCTTC
CDR3 length: 11; D gene: NA; V gene: TRBV29-1; clone size: few; J gene: TRBJ2-1; CDR3 protein: CSGAAYNEQFF; CDR3 DNA: TGCAGCGGCGCCGCTTACAATGAGCAGTTCTTC
CDR3 length: 14; D gene: TRBD1; V gene: TRBV15; clone size: few; J gene: TRBJ2-5; CDR3 protein: CATSDRTGEKTQYF; CDR3 DNA: TGTGCCACCAGCGATAGGACAGGGGAGAAGACCCAGTACTTC
CDR3 length: 15; D gene: TRBD2; V gene: TRBV27; clone size: NA; J gene: TRBJ2-1; CDR3 protein: CASRFLSGLAGEQFF; CDR3 DNA: TGTGCCAGCCGCTTTCTCTCCGGACTAGCAGGTGAGCAGTTCTTC
CDR3 length: 15; D gene: TRBD1; V gene: TRBV4-3; clone size: NA; J gene: TRBJ1-2; CDR3 protein: CASSQVGRGLYGYPF; CDR3 DNA: TGCGCCAGCAGCCAAGTAGGCAGGGGGCTCTATGGCTACCCCTTC
CDR3 length: 12; D gene: TRBD2; V gene: TRBV2; clone size: few; J gene: TRBJ2-5; CDR3 protein: CASSETSETQYF; CDR3 DNA: TGTGCCAGCAGTGAGACTAGCGAGACCCAGTACTTC
CDR3 length: 16; D gene: TRBD1; V gene: TRBV19; clone size: NA; J gene: TRBJ1-5; CDR3 protein: CASSIDPTGSGQPQHF; CDR3 DNA: TGTGCCAGTAGTATAGACCCGACAGGGTCCGGGCAGCCCCAGCATTTT
CDR3 length: 15; D gene: NA; V gene: TRBV4-1; clone size: NA; J gene: TRBJ2-3; CDR3 protein: CASSHGSRSPDTQYF; CDR3 DNA: TGCGCCAGCAGCCACGGATCTAGGTCCCCAGATACGCAGTATTTT
CDR3 length: 13; D gene: NA; V gene: TRBV4-3; clone size: NA; J gene: TRBJ1-1; CDR3 protein: CASSQAGNTEAFF; CDR3 DNA: TGCGCCAGCAGCCAAGCGGGGAACACTGAAGCTTTCTTT
CDR3 length: 13; D gene: NA; V gene: TRBV10-3; clone size: NA; J gene: TRBJ2-3; CDR3 protein: CAIRTPSKDTQYF; CDR3 DNA: TGTGCCATCAGAACCCCTAGCAAAGATACGCAGTATTTT
CDR3 length: 14; D gene: TRBD1; V gene: TRBV7-9; clone size: NA; J gene: TRBJ1-5; CDR3 protein: CASSLGDSLLPQHF; CDR3 DNA: TGTGCCAGCAGCTTAGGGGACAGCCTTTTGCCCCAGCATTTT
CDR3 length: 15; D gene: TRBD2; V gene: TRBV6-5; clone size: NA; J gene: TRBJ2-1; CDR3 protein: CASSYGAGGPDGQFF; CDR3 DNA: TGTGCCAGCAGTTATGGAGCGGGAGGGCCAGATGGGCAGTTCTTC
CDR3 length: 16; D gene: NA; V gene: TRBV10-3; clone size: NA; J gene: TRBJ2-7; CDR3 protein: CAISGGNSGTSYEQYF; CDR3 DNA: TGTGCCATCAGTGGGGGAAATAGCGGAACCTCCTACGAGCAGTACTTC
CDR3 length: 15; D gene: TRBD1; V gene: TRBV9; clone size: NA; J gene: TRBJ1-1; CDR3 protein: CASSEPDRGDTEAFF; CDR3 DNA: TGTGCCAGCAGCGAGCCAGACAGGGGTGACACTGAAGCTTTCTTT
CDR3 length: 13; D gene: NA; V gene: TRBV9; clone size: NA; J gene: TRBJ2-7; CDR3 protein: CASSVGATYEQYF; CDR3 DNA: TGTGCCAGCAGCGTGGGGGCAACCTACGAGCAGTACTTC
CDR3 length: 17; D gene: TRBD2; V gene: TRBV5-1; clone size: NA; J gene: TRBJ2-4; CDR3 protein: CASSLNGAGLAKNIQYF; CDR3 DNA: TGCGCCAGCAGCTTGAATGGAGCGGGGTTAGCCAAAAACATTCAGTACTTC
CDR3 length: 16; D gene: TRBD2; V gene: TRBV19; clone size: NA; J gene: TRBJ2-1; CDR3 protein: CASSPTSGGVYNEQFF; CDR3 DNA: TGTGCCAGTAGCCCGACTAGCGGGGGGGTTTACAATGAGCAGTTCTTC
CDR3 length: 15; D gene: TRBD2; V gene: TRBV11-2; clone size: few; J gene: TRBJ2-1; CDR3 protein: CASSSGLAVYNEQFF; CDR3 DNA: TGTGCCAGCAGCTCTGGACTAGCGGTATACAATGAGCAGTTCTTC
CDR3 length: 16; D gene: TRBD2; V gene: TRBV6-4; clone size: NA; J gene: TRBJ2-2; CDR3 protein: CASSDSGLAGTGELFF; CDR3 DNA: TGTGCCAGCAGTGACTCGGGACTAGCGGGCACCGGGGAGCTGTTTTTT
CDR3 length: 15; D gene: TRBD1; V gene: TRBV19; clone size: NA; J gene: TRBJ1-2; CDR3 protein: CASSIGGGGHYGYTF; CDR3 DNA: TGTGCCAGTAGTATAGGAGGGGGCGGACACTATGGCTACACCTTC
CDR3 length: 16; D gene: NA; V gene: TRBV11-3; clone size: NA; J gene: TRBJ2-1; CDR3 protein: CASSLEGDYAWNEQFF; CDR3 DNA: TGTGCCAGCAGCTTAGAGGGCGACTACGCTTGGAATGAGCAGTTCTTC
CDR3 length: 15; D gene: NA; V gene: TRBV4-2; clone size: few; J gene: TRBJ1-1; CDR3 protein: CASRDTGSLNTEAFF; CDR3 DNA: TGTGCCAGCAGAGACACGGGAAGTTTGAACACTGAAGCTTTCTTT
CDR3 length: 19; D gene: TRBD2; V gene: TRBV5-5; clone size: few; J gene: TRBJ2-1; CDR3 protein: CASSPHLAGIESSYNEQFF; CDR3 DNA: TGTGCCAGCAGCCCTCACCTAGCGGGAATCGAAAGCTCCTACAATGAGCAGTTCTTC
CDR3 length: 17; D gene: TRBD1; V gene: TRBV29-1; clone size: NA; J gene: TRBJ1-2; CDR3 protein: CSVAGPGEGDRGHGYTF; CDR3 DNA: TGCAGCGTTGCGGGCCCGGGAGAGGGGGACAGGGGCCATGGCTACACCTTT
CDR3 length: 15; D gene: TRBD2; V gene: TRBV19; clone size: few; J gene: TRBJ2-1; CDR3 protein: CASRRASGVYNEQFF; CDR3 DNA: TGTGCCAGTAGAAGGGCTAGCGGCGTCTACAATGAGCAGTTCTTC
CDR3 length: 14; D gene: NA; V gene: TRBV5-6; clone size: NA; J gene: TRBJ1-2; CDR3 protein: CASSLLEASHGYTF; CDR3 DNA: TGTGCCAGCAGCCTACTAGAAGCTAGCCATGGCTACACCTTC
CDR3 length: 14; D gene: NA; V gene: TRBV29-1; clone size: few; J gene: TRBJ1-2; CDR3 protein: CSVDPTRGAGGYTF; CDR3 DNA: TGCAGCGTTGACCCCACGCGGGGGGCTGGTGGCTACACCTTC
CDR3 length: 14; D gene: NA; V gene: TRBV19; clone size: few; J gene: TRBJ1-3; CDR3 protein: CASSLKVNGNTIYF; CDR3 DNA: TGTGCCAGTAGTCTAAAAGTGAACGGAAACACCATATATTTT
CDR3 length: 15; D gene: TRBD2; V gene: TRBV13; clone size: few; J gene: TRBJ2-5; CDR3 protein: CASSSQGTSGETQYF; CDR3 DNA: TGTGCCAGCAGCTCCCAGGGGACTAGCGGAGAGACCCAGTACTTC
CDR3 length: 13; D gene: TRBD2; V gene: TRBV28; clone size: NA; J gene: TRBJ2-7; CDR3 protein: CASLRGLGYEQYF; CDR3 DNA: TGTGCCAGCTTGCGGGGGTTAGGCTACGAGCAGTACTTC
CDR3 length: 14; D gene: TRBD1; V gene: TRBV5-6; clone size: few; J gene: TRBJ2-5; CDR3 protein: CASSLTGGRETQYF; CDR3 DNA: TGTGCCAGCAGCTTGACAGGGGGTCGAGAGACCCAGTACTTC
CDR3 length: 14; D gene: TRBD2; V gene: TRBV29-1; clone size: few; J gene: TRBJ2-1; CDR3 protein: CSVGVAGGNNEQFF; CDR3 DNA: TGCAGCGTTGGGGTAGCGGGAGGGAACAATGAGCAGTTCTTC
CDR3 length: 13; D gene: NA; V gene: TRBV7-2; clone size: NA; J gene: TRBJ1-4; CDR3 protein: CASSRGLGEKLFF; CDR3 DNA: TGTGCCAGCAGCCGCGGGTTGGGAGAAAAACTGTTTTTT
CDR3 length: 15; D gene: TRBD1; V gene: TRBV11-2; clone size: few; J gene: TRBJ1-1; CDR3 protein: CASSVGQGKNTEAFF; CDR3 DNA: TGTGCCAGCAGCGTAGGACAGGGTAAGAACACTGAAGCTTTCTTT
CDR3 length: 15; D gene: NA; V gene: TRBV27; clone size: NA; J gene: TRBJ2-7; CDR3 protein: CASSLLTGRFYEQYF; CDR3 DNA: TGTGCCAGCAGTTTGTTAACAGGGAGATTCTACGAGCAGTACTTC
CDR3 length: 12; D gene: NA; V gene: TRBV13; clone size: few; J gene: TRBJ2-3; CDR3 protein: CASSADRDTQYF; CDR3 DNA: TGTGCCAGCAGTGCCGACAGGGATACGCAGTATTTT
CDR3 length: 16; D gene: TRBD2; V gene: TRBV12-5; clone size: few; J gene: TRBJ2-5; CDR3 protein: CASGSQRRGIRETQYF; CDR3 DNA: TGTGCTAGTGGTTCCCAGAGGCGGGGGATACGGGAGACCCAGTACTTC
CDR3 length: 17; D gene: TRBD1; V gene: TRBV14; clone size: NA; J gene: TRBJ2-3; CDR3 protein: CASSQSDRASSTDTQYF; CDR3 DNA: TGTGCCAGCAGCCAGTCGGACAGGGCGTCTAGCACAGATACGCAGTATTTT
CDR3 length: 15; D gene: NA; V gene: TRBV4-3; clone size: few; J gene: TRBJ1-5; CDR3 protein: CASSQGVNPGQPQHF; CDR3 DNA: TGCGCCAGCAGCCAAGGGGTTAATCCCGGGCAGCCCCAGCATTTT
CDR3 length: 16; D gene: TRBD2; V gene: TRBV9; clone size: NA; J gene: TRBJ2-1; CDR3 protein: CASSPWGGSSYNEQFF; CDR3 DNA: TGTGCCAGCAGCCCGTGGGGGGGGTCCTCCTACAATGAGCAGTTCTTC
CDR3 length: 15; D gene: TRBD2; V gene: TRBV5-1; clone size: few; J gene: TRBJ2-1; CDR3 protein: CASSYIAGGLDEQFF; CDR3 DNA: TGCGCCAGCAGCTATATAGCGGGAGGGCTGGATGAGCAGTTCTTC